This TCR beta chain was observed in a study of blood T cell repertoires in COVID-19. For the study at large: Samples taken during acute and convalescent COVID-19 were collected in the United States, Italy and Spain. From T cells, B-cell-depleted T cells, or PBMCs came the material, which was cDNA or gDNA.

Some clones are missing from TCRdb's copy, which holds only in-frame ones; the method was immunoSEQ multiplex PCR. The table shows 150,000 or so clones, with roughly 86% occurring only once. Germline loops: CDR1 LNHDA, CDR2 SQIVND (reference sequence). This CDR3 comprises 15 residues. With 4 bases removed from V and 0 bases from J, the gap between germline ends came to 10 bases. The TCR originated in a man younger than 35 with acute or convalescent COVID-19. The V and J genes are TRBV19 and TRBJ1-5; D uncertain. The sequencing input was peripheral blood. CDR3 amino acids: CASSSNSNSNQPQHF. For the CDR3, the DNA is TGTGCCAGTAGTAGCAACAGCAATAGCAATCAGCCCCAGCATTTT.